The rows below give T cell receptor beta chains drawn from one sample of a study of T cells in Graves' hyperthyroidism and ophthalmopathy. MiXCR, run by TCRdb on the multiplex PCR reads, gives a single entry per CDR3 protein. The sample yields hundreds of thousands of distinct CDR3 sequences, less than 20% seen once. Sequencing was done on a sample of blood. The receptors were sampled from a woman between 18 and 29 years old with Graves' hyperthyroidism. Both conserved end residues are trimmed from each CDR3. Fields, in order: V gene, CDR3 protein.

>TRBV6-1
ASRTRDKVMS
>TRBV6-6
ASSYSGRVDGYT
>TRBV2
ASRARLAGGPSDTQY
>TRBV7-2
ASSFSGTGAYEQY
>TRBV9
ASSPRGPQGGHEQY
>TRBV9
ASSVGQGAGEKLF
>TRBV30
AWVTRGGGSYNEQF
>TRBV12-3/TRBV12-4
ASRLRGQNTEAF
>TRBV5-8
ASSLALGVHNEQF
>TRBV6-5
ASSYWEGSTGELF
>TRBV14
ASSPRRTPGNEQF
>TRBV5-1
ASSLLGDSQSSYNEQF
>TRBV18
ASSRRTDSIYEQY
>TRBV6-1
ASSEWARYSNQPQH
>TRBV18
ASSPMGTYEQY
>TRBV9
ASSAQEGYGYT
>TRBV27
ASSLIPGQGTGELF
>TRBV12-3/TRBV12-4
ASSLWWKPQH
>TRBV12-5
ASGLVGGKDRPSYEQY
>TRBV3-1
ASSQRRGASGYEQY
>TRBV6-1
ASSYDQPQH
>TRBV10-2
ASSGDRVVF
>TRBV12-3/TRBV12-4
ASSFGESRASGIKETQY
>TRBV20-1
SARADRRFPNTDTQY
>TRBV20-1
SARDSSGRAADTQY
>TRBV30
ASSSGRMPQY
>TRBV12-3/TRBV12-4
ASSLIASGADTQY
>TRBV6-1
ASSPPPTDTQY
>TRBV30
AWRLPRTGLREKLF
>TRBV20-1
SARMHREAGFNNEQF
>TRBV9
ASSLRPGSDEQF
>TRBV28
ASRGGLPNTGELF
>TRBV6-4
ASSEAGGSFNEQF
>TRBV30
AWTGRAGEQY
>TRBV2
ASTHPLRTGNEQY
>TRBV29-1
SGTGTGAPATEAF
>TRBV5-1
ASSYLDTHTEAF
>TRBV19
ASSIGHGEIYNEQF
>TRBV27
ASSFGHTTGEQY
>TRBV5-5
ASSLGRTRLDHNEQF
>TRBV6-1
ASSGGTEYYSNQPQH
>TRBV12-5
ASGLALEGGGDEQF
>TRBV30
AWSRRGARQPQH
>TRBV20-1
SARATGRDQPQH
>TRBV11-1
ASSLALGGELF
>TRBV20-1
SATRALNTEAF
>TRBV7-8
ASSPSGGYQETQY
>TRBV6-1
ASSTLGLAGGRRDTQY
>TRBV27
ASSPAPDTQY
>TRBV11-2
ASSLVDQGWETQY
>TRBV14
ASSLAGTTYTGELF
>TRBV5-1
ASSFLQGGTDTQY
>TRBV2
ASRNRMTEYNEKLF
>TRBV5-1
ASSLSGGKNYNEQF
>TRBV9
ASSFGQGASYGYT
>TRBV12-3/TRBV12-4
ASRSISRNSPLH